Detailed here is one T cell receptor (beta chain). TCRdb analysed the 5' RACE reads with MiXCR anew, one entry per CDR3 protein. The profile shows fewer than 60,000 distinct CDR3 sequences, 28% of them singletons. Per the germline V gene, CDR1 is SGHTA and CDR2 is FQGNSA. J lost 4 bases, V lost 3 bases, and 2 bases had no gene match. The CDR3 loop spans 14 amino acids. Specimen: naive CD4+ T cells sorted from blood. The subset denotes: naive CD4+ T cells, CD4+CD45RA+CD25-. The TCR sequence derives from a female donor with breast cancer. The chain employs TRBV7-2 and TRBJ2-5; TRBD1 agrees at 10 bases. CDR3 amino acids: CASSFRTGGETQYF. The CDR3 coding sequence is TGTGCCAGCAGCTTTAGGACAGGGGGAGAGACCCAGTACTTC.